This TCR beta chain was identified during a study of cytomegalovirus exposure and HLA in healthy donors (TCRdb year 2017). For the wider study: An earlier analysis of 587 of the donors reported 276 Gb of sequence data and 95 million to 120 million unique TCR beta sequences obtained from some 200 million T cells. Approximately 310 gigabases of sequencing data and tens of millions of unique TCR sequences made up an early release that covered some 640 HLA-typed donors. High-throughput TCR immunosequencing, statistical association of individual TCRs with disease status, and machine learning were combined to predict cytomegalovirus infection status. A later analysis re-analyzed previously published TCR beta repertoires from 660 or so donors and added high-resolution HLA genotyping to study TCR occurrence patterns. Rather than drawing on any new phenotypic data, the later analysis identified candidate immune exposures from TCR beta sequences and the way those sequences occurred across donors. Genome-wide SNP genotypes for about 65% of the roughly 700 donors were used in a later genetic analysis, which treated that subset as a discovery cohort. The study aimed to test whether cataloging public T cell receptors could reveal signatures of past pathogen exposure. On average, roughly 240,000 unique TCR beta nucleotide sequences were sequenced per donor among some 430 genotyped donors of the cohort, with roughly 18% of those sequences being non-productive. Every discovery cohort repertoire had been produced on one sequencing platform. Typing coverage varied by locus: roughly 629-640 donors for A, B, C, DRB1 and DQB1; more than 500 for DQA1; approximately 570 for DPA1; more than 450 for DPB1. Of the roughly 400 genotyped donors, approximately 81% were placed in the genetic ancestry cluster associated with self-reported Caucasian donors. Alongside the repertoire data, information on donor age, sex, ethnicity and CMV serostatus was compiled. An earlier analysis of roughly 580 of the donors used high-throughput TCR beta sequencing to judge whether each TCR beta V gene segment behaved as functional or pseudogenic. Besides the first cohort of about 730 subjects, a separate validation cohort made up of some 110 different subjects was used. HLA typing covered class I and class II loci at four-digit resolution. Roughly 5 DR-DQ haplotypes were handled as single units for association and clustering because linkage in the cohort was strong. The study used immunosequencing to profile the T cell repertoires of approximately 690 subjects and linked those repertoires to cytomegalovirus serostatus. General study outcomes and caveats: Because some donors lacked HLA typing at each locus, the association tests relied only on the typed subset. Roughly uniform sequencing depth across donors was assumed in presence/absence analyses, although this assumption may not hold. The authors suggested that the approach could potentially be generalized to other disease states and immunological phenotypes. The only immune exposure information available for the cohort was CMV serostatus. In a later analysis, several top co-occurrence clusters were reported to appear linked to parvovirus B19, influenza, CMV and Epstein-Barr virus. A later analysis found that HLA-associated TCR beta chains were more clonally expanded and had lower generation probabilities than equally common non-associated chains. In an earlier analysis of fewer than 700 of the donors, most TCR beta V segments appeared in productive rearrangements about 87% or about 30% of the time, broadly matching IMGT annotations. A further reported finding was that TCR beta sequences accurately predicted the HLA-A and HLA-B alleles for most subjects in the first cohort. Linkage disequilibrium might explain the correlated functional status among segregating V segments, but an unknown experimental factor could not be excluded. In the study, roughly 160 TCR beta chains were listed as associated with cytomegalovirus. In vitro tests confirmed that a few of the cytomegalovirus-associated TCR beta chains recognize cytomegalovirus antigens. An association between a missense DCLRE1C variant and V-gene and J-gene trimming of TCR beta chains was found in a later genetic analysis and replicated in an independent cohort. At a false discovery rate of 0.05, a later analysis linked around 17,000 TCR beta sequences to specific HLA alleles. Assigning TCR associations to individual alleles was difficult when HLA alleles, especially DR and DQ, strongly co-occurred. Some 15 rarely observed V segments, including chromosome 9 orphons, were excluded from the earlier analysis of about 610 of the donors because counts were too low. A cluster of highly shared sequence variants was judged likely to represent a technical artifact of the sequencing pipeline. In a later analysis, TCR association rates were found to vary across HLA loci, with the most associated TCRs seen for DRB1 alleles and the fewest for HLA-C alleles. In a later analysis, most CMV-associated TCR beta chains were found to appear HLA-restricted, with HLA associations seemingly driven largely by CMV exposure. In this cohort, only TCR beta chains were sequenced, and detectable features were limited by the absence of alpha or paired-chain data. In both the original and validation cohorts, the classifier was reported to diagnose cytomegalovirus status with high specificity and sensitivity. Most TCR sequences were seen in very few donors, while some public TCRs were found in many individuals. Because the 87-base-pair reads could not distinguish some IMGT-functional V segments, including TRBV6-2 and TRBV6-3, those segments were excluded. A later genetic analysis reported fewer N-insertions in productive TCRs among donors in an Asian-associated ancestry cluster than the approximately 670-donor mean.

The cohort comprised some 700 healthy bone marrow donors. All cohort members were sampled while nominally healthy, although unrecorded immune exposures were likely present. The donor was CMV seropositive and was included in the group of 270 or so seropositive cohort members. Each donor provided a peripheral blood sample, and peripheral blood mononuclear cells were used for TCR beta sequencing. Genomic DNA was extracted from the blood cell samples with the Qiagen DNeasy Blood Extraction Kit. Concerning this clone itself: No antigen is known for it. Qualities for individual bases were not recorded, and no much larger clone is one base off.

The CDR3 numbers 17 residues from cysteine through phenylalanine. Only the CDR3 part of the read is kept: 51 bases, read in frame from the first base. Ends trimmed: V by 4 bases, J by 0 bases; bases unmatched to a gene: 5. The germline V gene specifies KGHSH as CDR1 and LQKENI as CDR2. The library was prepared using the immunoSEQ multiplex PCR assay. For the multiplex PCR, a mixture combining 60 forward primers for TCR Vbeta segments and 13 reverse primers for TCR Jbeta segments was used. The CDR3 region of rearranged TCR beta genes was amplified from genomic DNA with a multiplex PCR assay. The amplified TCR beta libraries were sequenced on the Illumina HiSeq System as 87-base-pair reads. From the authors' description of their analysis: Across the 700 or so repertoires, a later analysis counted around 80 million unique TCR beta chains, 9 million to 14 million of which were shared by at least two donors. Raw reads were error-corrected and collapsed into unique sequences by a nearest-neighbor algorithm in which closely related sequences were merged to remove PCR and sequencing errors. CDR3 sequences were aligned to IMGT reference sequences to assign V, D and J gene segments. For a sequence to be retained, a match of at least six nucleotides to both a V gene segment and a J gene segment was required. A rearrangement counted as productive if the CDR3 had no stop codons and remained in frame with V and J, and every other rearrangement counted as non-productive. CDR3 was defined according to IMGT convention as the region running from the second conserved V-encoded cysteine to the conserved J-encoded phenylalanine. The earlier analysis of 587 of the donors excluded sequences that lacked an unambiguous match to a single V gene segment. An earlier analysis of several hundred of the donors classified V segments as functional when productive rearrangements were above 56.7% and as segregating when the standard deviation between donors was above 5%. A statistical classification framework was built for diagnosing cytomegalovirus status from the catalog of TCR beta chain sequences. A later analysis assigned V and J genes by comparing TCR nucleotide sequences with IMGT/GENE-DB human TR gene sequences. In a later analysis, CDR3 sequences and most-parsimonious VDJ recombination scenarios were assigned using the TCRdist pipeline. In a later analysis, every TCR beta chain was defined by the combination of its CDR3 amino acid sequence and its V-gene family, and reads without a unique V-gene family were dropped. A later analysis removed roughly 590 highly shared, low-generation-probability nucleotide sequences to deal with suspected cross-contamination and a sequencing artifact. In a later analysis, a clonal expansion index for each public chain was calculated from normalized within-repertoire ranks of inferred template counts. In a later analysis, generation probabilities were computed with a VDJ recombination model fitted to out-of-frame rearrangements, and the resulting probabilities were checked against IGoR. In a later analysis, TCR-TCR, TCR-HLA and TCR-CMV co-occurrence was scored with hypergeometric tests, and a repertoire-size bias correction was applied to TCR pairs. In a later analysis, false discovery rates were estimated by permuting HLA or CMV assignments 20 times. In a later analysis, co-occurring TCRs were grouped with DBSCAN, and TCRdist sequence similarity was added when clustering was performed within HLA-allele-positive subsets. Repertoires with fewer than 30,000 or more than 120,000 public chains, plus five repertoires with anomalous nucleotide sharing, were excluded from co-occurrence clustering. TCRdb retrieved this table from immuneACCESS and kept in-frame rearrangements only. Not all clones are present; in checked studies, unresolved V genes account for under half, and no reason is known for the remainder. That table is the source of V, J and clone size, and D and trimming were worked out from the DNA. The sample contains about 150,000 clones, 72% of them found a single time. Clones ranked in the top ten supply approximately 4.2% of the sample.

The sequence was obtained from a man between 50 and 59 years old in good health and CMV-seropositive. Sequencing was done on a sample of PBMCs. The sequence is built from TRBV18 and TRBJ2-6, with 8 junctional bases fitting TRBD1. The CDR3 corresponds to CASSRTGQSSGANVLTF. The DNA sequence is as follows: TGTGCCAGCTCACGGACAGGGCAAAGCTCTGGGGCCAACGTCCTGACTTTC.